The sample holds a few counts of the clone carrying this T cell receptor beta chain. Antigen specificity is unknown. Cultured CD4+ T-cell DNA underwent Oncomine TCR Beta short-read sequencing. TCRdb re-derived calls from the PCR reads in MiXCR, one entry per CDR3 protein. The sample includes about 14,000 distinct CDR3 sequences, roughly 30% of them seen just once. With 6 bases removed from V and 3 bases from J, the gap between germline ends came to 24 bases. From germline, CDR1 is LNHDA and CDR2 SQIVND (reference sequence). This CDR3 contains 18 residues. This sample was taken from a study of vaccination and CD4 T cells after COVID-19. Study summary: The stimulus for the cells was overlapping spike peptides derived from SARS-CoV-2, HCoV-NL63, HCoV-OC43 and HCoV-229E.

As to treatment: approximately nine-day PBMC culture with coronavirus spike peptide pools or control peptides (ViraFEST assay). This receptor was identified in a human donor who had recovered from COVID-19. V usage is TRBV19 and J usage is TRBJ1-5; a possible D gene is TRBD1 (5 bases). Input material: CD4+ T cells from blood, cultured in vitro. CDR3 coding DNA: TGTGCCAGTAGAAATATAATCCTCGTAGGGACTAACAATCAGCCCCAGCATTTT. Residues: CASRNIILVGTNNQPQHF.